Listed below are T cell receptor beta chains from one sample, sequenced in a study of shared clonotypes between healthy human individuals. Sequencing was performed with immunoSEQ multiplex PCR; in TCRdb, only in-frame clones are kept and a portion is missing. The repertoire includes around 240,000 clones, about 69% of them detected once, and 11% sits in the top ten. The sample consisted of memory CD4+ T cells sorted from blood. All receptors derive from a man younger than 40 in good health. The CDR3 runs from the conserved cysteine through the conserved F or W. The D gene is left open where the match is weak. Clone size is not always given. Where it is, it says once, few, many or a class for expanded clones.

j_call,v_call,clone_size,d_call,cdr3_nt,cdr3_aa
TRBJ1-5,TRBV28,few,TRBD1,TGTGCCAGCATCAAAGGGGGCGAGCCCCAGCATTTT,CASIKGGEPQHF
TRBJ1-1,TRBV19,.,.,TGTGCCAGTGGAAATGGGTGGAACACTGAAGCTTTCTTT,CASGNGWNTEAFF
TRBJ2-3,TRBV7-2,once,.,TGTGCCAGCAGCTTAAAGGCCGGATACACAGATACGCAGTATTTT,CASSLKAGYTDTQYF
TRBJ2-7,TRBV19,.,TRBD1,TGTGCCAGTAGTATACGGCAGGGGGATGGAGGCCCGGGGGAGCAGTACTTC,CASSIRQGDGGPGEQYF
TRBJ1-2,TRBV28,.,TRBD1,TGTGCCAGCGGGAGGGGGCGGGCCGGCTACACCTTC,CASGRGRAGYTF
TRBJ2-3,TRBV9,few,.,TGTGCCAGCAGCCCCCCACTAGCCCGGAGGACAGATACGCAGTATTTT,CASSPPLARRTDTQYF
TRBJ1-2,TRBV18,many,.,TGTGCCAGCTCCCCCAGTGGGGCCTATGGCTACACCTTC,CASSPSGAYGYTF
TRBJ2-7,TRBV30,once,.,TGTGCCTGGAGTGTAAGGGCCGCCCGGAGTGACCCCTACGAGCAGTACTTC,CAWSVRAARSDPYEQYF
TRBJ1-2,TRBV5-4,.,.,TGTGCCAGCAGCTTGGCCGGGGTTACTAACTATGGCTACACCTTC,CASSLAGVTNYGYTF
TRBJ1-2,TRBV7-9,few,.,TGTGCCAGCAGTCCACGGCAGGGAACGGATGGCTACACCTTC,CASSPRQGTDGYTF
TRBJ2-2,TRBV5-1,.,TRBD2,TGCGCCAGCAGCTTGACAGCGGGAATAAACACCGGGGAGCTGTTTTTT,CASSLTAGINTGELFF
TRBJ2-7,TRBV6-5,.,.,TGTGCCACCACCCTGGCCTACGAGCAGTACTTC,CATTLAYEQYF
TRBJ1-2,TRBV5-5,.,.,TGTGCCAGCAGCTTGGGGATCGAGGTCTATGGCTACACCTTC,CASSLGIEVYGYTF
TRBJ2-5,TRBV29-1,.,.,TGCAGCGTGTCAGAATCGGAGACCCAGTACTTC,CSVSESETQYF
TRBJ2-3,TRBV2,.,.,TGTGCCAGCAGGGGACACCAGAGAGGAGATACGCAGTATTTT,CASRGHQRGDTQYF
TRBJ2-3,TRBV5-1,.,TRBD2,TGCGCCAGCAGGCTCGGACTAGCAGCAGATACGCAGTATTTT,CASRLGLAADTQYF
TRBJ2-7,TRBV27,.,.,TGTGCCAGCAGTTTACACGGGACCTACGAGCAGTACTTC,CASSLHGTYEQYF
TRBJ1-2,TRBV2,.,.,TGTGCCAGCAGTGATCTCAGCCCCTTTGGCTACACCTTC,CASSDLSPFGYTF
TRBJ1-1,TRBV5-4,few,.,TGTGCCAGTGCCCGAGGGGGGGCGTCGGACACTGAAGCTTTCTTT,CASARGGASDTEAFF
TRBJ2-7,TRBV7-8,.,TRBD2,TGTGCCAGCAGCCCTGGGGGGGGACTAGCGCGGAGCTCCTACGAGCAGTACTTC,CASSPGGGLARSSYEQYF
TRBJ2-1,TRBV29-1,.,.,TGCAGCGTTGGATCGGGGAGCTCCTACAATGAGCAGTTCTTC,CSVGSGSSYNEQFF
TRBJ2-7,TRBV2,few,TRBD2,TGTGCCAGCAGGCGGACTAGCGGGGTCTACGAGCAGTACTTC,CASRRTSGVYEQYF
TRBJ1-2,TRBV28,.,.,TGTGCCAGCTCGCGGGGATTATATGGCTACACCTTC,CASSRGLYGYTF
TRBJ2-1,TRBV11-2,once,TRBD2,TGTGCCAGCAGCTGGCGGGAGAGGGATGAGCAGTTCTTC,CASSWRERDEQFF
TRBJ2-3,TRBV28,few,TRBD2,TGTGCCAGCAGTATAGGGACTAGCAGGGATACGCAGTATTTT,CASSIGTSRDTQYF
TRBJ2-7,TRBV18,few,.,TGTGCCAGCTCACCAACCTCCTACGAGCAGTACTTC,CASSPTSYEQYF
TRBJ2-7,TRBV5-8,.,.,TGTGCCAGCAGCTTGGGGAAACAGGGAGTTTCCTACGAGCAGTACTTC,CASSLGKQGVSYEQYF
TRBJ2-5,TRBV29-1,.,.,TGCAGCGGGGGATCCAACCGTTGGGAGACCCAGTACTTC,CSGGSNRWETQYF
TRBJ1-1,TRBV27,once,.,TGTGCCAGCAGTTTATCACTCCGCACCTTGAGGGGTAACACTGAAGCTTTCTTT,CASSLSLRTLRGNTEAFF
TRBJ1-2,TRBV27,few,TRBD1,TGTGCCAGCAGTTCTGACAGGGGAGGCTATGGCTACACCTTC,CASSSDRGGYGYTF
TRBJ1-3,TRBV29-1,.,.,TGCAGCGTTGGCCTCGGGCACTCTGGAAACACCATATATTTT,CSVGLGHSGNTIYF
TRBJ1-4,TRBV18,.,.,TGTGCCAGCTCTACCAGGCATACAACTAATGAAAAACTGTTTTTT,CASSTRHTTNEKLFF
TRBJ2-7,TRBV28,.,.,TGTGCCAGCAGTTTACCGGGACATTTGCTAGTCGAGCAGTACTTC,CASSLPGHLLVEQYF
TRBJ2-7,TRBV5-1,.,TRBD1,TGCGCCAGCAGCCCTGGACAGGGGGCGCGATTTGGGGAGCAGTACTTC,CASSPGQGARFGEQYF
TRBJ1-2,TRBV7-9,many,TRBD1,TGTGCCAGCAGCGCCCCCGGACAGGACTATGGCTACACCTTC,CASSAPGQDYGYTF
TRBJ2-5,TRBV2,.,.,TGTGCCAGCAGTGATAACCGGGGGCAAGAGACCCAGTACTTC,CASSDNRGQETQYF
TRBJ1-5,TRBV10-3,.,.,TGTGCCATCAGTGAGTCTCTCCGCCCGAGATACGACGATCAGCCCCAGCATTTT,CAISESLRPRYDDQPQHF
TRBJ1-1,TRBV7-9,.,.,TGTGCCAGCAGCATATGGCCCTCTGAAGCTTTCTTT,CASSIWPSEAFF
TRBJ2-6,TRBV11-2,.,.,TGTGCCAGCAGCCCCATTCGGACTAACTCTGGGGCCAACGTCCTGACTTTC,CASSPIRTNSGANVLTF
TRBJ1-2,TRBV9,.,TRBD1,TGTGCCAGCAGTCGTACGGACAGGGATCTCTATGGCTACACCTTC,CASSRTDRDLYGYTF
TRBJ2-1,TRBV7-2,.,.,TGTGCCAGCAGCTTAACCGGGACTCCCCCCCATGAGCAGTTCTTC,CASSLTGTPPHEQFF
TRBJ2-7,TRBV7-6,few,.,TGTGCCAGCAGCTTAGTAGGGGGGACAGAAGGGGCCTACGAGCAGTACTTC,CASSLVGGTEGAYEQYF
TRBJ2-1,TRBV11-2,few,.,TGTGCCAGCAGCTTAAATGTCGACAATGAGCAGTTCTTC,CASSLNVDNEQFF
TRBJ2-7,TRBV28,.,.,TGTGCCAGCAGTTTGAGGGAGCAGTACTTC,CASSLREQYF
TRBJ2-1,TRBV15,many,.,TGTGCCACCAGGGACAGAACAACCTACAATGAGCAGTTCTTC,CATRDRTTYNEQFF
TRBJ2-1,TRBV7-2,few,TRBD2,TGTGCCAGCAGCCAGCTGACTAGCGGGTCTTACAATGAGCAGTTCTTC,CASSQLTSGSYNEQFF
TRBJ1-2,TRBV5-6,.,TRBD1,TGTGCCAGCAGCTTGGGGCAGGGGGCAAGGTATGGCTACACCTTC,CASSLGQGARYGYTF
TRBJ2-2,TRBV27,.,.,TGTGCCAGCAGTTTCGTTACCGGGGAGCTGTTTTTT,CASSFVTGELFF
TRBJ2-1,TRBV27,.,.,TGTGCCAGCAGTTTATTAGCGGTACGCTCGCATGAGCAGTTCTTC,CASSLLAVRSHEQFF
TRBJ1-1,TRBV28,.,.,TGTGCCAGCCAAACCCTCTTAGGGGAAGCTTTCTTT,CASQTLLGEAFF
TRBJ1-1,TRBV11-2,.,.,TGTGCCAGCAGCCTTCTTAACACTGAAGCTTTCTTT,CASSLLNTEAFF
TRBJ2-7,TRBV5-4,.,TRBD2,TGTGCCAGCAGCAGACTAGCGGGAGCGTACGAGCAGTACTTC,CASSRLAGAYEQYF
TRBJ2-7,TRBV27,.,TRBD2,TGTGCCAGCAGTTTAGTGACTAGCGGGAGTAACGAGCAGTACTTC,CASSLVTSGSNEQYF
TRBJ1-5,TRBV28,.,.,TGTGCCAGCGCTTCCCCACTGGGCAATCAGCCCCAGCATTTT,CASASPLGNQPQHF
TRBJ2-1,TRBV11-3,.,.,TGTGCCAGCAGCTCAAGAAAGAGTGTTGAGCAGTTCTTC,CASSSRKSVEQFF
TRBJ2-7,TRBV18,.,.,TGTGCCAGCTCCCTCGGGCTTGAGAGAGAGCAGTACTTC,CASSLGLEREQYF
TRBJ1-5,TRBV2,once,.,TGTGCCTCCCGGTGGATGGGGGGGAAGGAGGGTCAGCCCCAGCATTTT,CASRWMGGKEGQPQHF
TRBJ2-1,TRBV6-4,once,TRBD2,TGTGCCAGCAGTGCGACTAGCGGCCTCTCCTACAATGAGCAGTTCTTC,CASSATSGLSYNEQFF